Sequencing of this TCR beta chain was carried out in a study of T cells in Graves' hyperthyroidism and ophthalmopathy. Study-level points and caveats: In validation, the model predicted ophthalmopathy. These predictions came a median about 6.8 months before onset. In the blood, most expanded thyroid clonotypes above 0.001 appeared as well.

V was trimmed by 6 bases and J by 3 bases, leaving 9 bases between them. There are 12 residues in the CDR3. CDR1 is KGHSH, CDR2 LQKENI, per germline. TCR beta CDR3 sequences were amplified from RNA transcripts. During a first-round RT-PCR of the TCR CDR3, the HTBI primer set was used. TCRdb re-analysed the multiplex PCR reads in MiXCR, keeping a single row per CDR3 protein. The data show under 350,000 distinct CDR3 sequences, approximately 15% seen once. This clonotype has a count of ten or more. What it binds is not known. The receptor was isolated from a woman aged 40 to 50 with Graves' hyperthyroidism. The V and J genes are TRBV18 and TRBJ2-7, with no clear D. Material: blood. The DNA of the CDR3 is TGTGCCAGCTCGAGCGACGACTACGAGCAGTACTTC. Translating gives CASSSDDYEQYF.